This TCR beta chain was recorded in a study of blood T cell repertoires in COVID-19. CDR1 is LGHNA and CDR2 is YSLEER in the germline V gene. V lost 1 base to trimming and J lost 2 bases; unmatched junction nucleotides: 8. CDR3 length: 18 amino acids. Assay used: immunoSEQ multiplex PCR; TCRdb lists only in-frame clones, some missing. The sample carries 250,000 to 400,000 clones, roughly 84% recorded once. Sequenced input: peripheral blood. The rearrangement joins TRBV4-3 to TRBJ2-3; 11 nucleotides line up with TRBD2. The source of this sequence is a man aged 45 to 65 with active or convalescent COVID-19. Here the CDR3 reads CASSQASGTSGTTDTQYF. The CDR3 bases are TGCGCCAGCAGCCAAGCATCCGGGACTAGCGGAACCACAGATACGCAGTATTTT.